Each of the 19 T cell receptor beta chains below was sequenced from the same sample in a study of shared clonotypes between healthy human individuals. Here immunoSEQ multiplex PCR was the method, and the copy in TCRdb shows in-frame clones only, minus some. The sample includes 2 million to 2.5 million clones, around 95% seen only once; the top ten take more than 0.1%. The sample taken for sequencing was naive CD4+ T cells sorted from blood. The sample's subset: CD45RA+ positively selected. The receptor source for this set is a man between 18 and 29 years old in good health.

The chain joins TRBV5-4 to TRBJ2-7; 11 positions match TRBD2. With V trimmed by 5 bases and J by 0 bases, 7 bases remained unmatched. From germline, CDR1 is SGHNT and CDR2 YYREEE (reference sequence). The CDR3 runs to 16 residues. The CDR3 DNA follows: TGTGCCAGCAGATATTCTAGCGGGGGGTCCTCCTACGAGCAGTACTTC. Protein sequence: CASRYSSGGSSYEQYF. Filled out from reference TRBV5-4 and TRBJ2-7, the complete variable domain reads ETGVTQSPTHLIKTRGQQVTLRCSSQSGHNTVSWYQQALGQGPQFIFQYYREEENGRGNFPPRFSGLQFPNYSSELNVNALELDDSALYLCASRYSSGGSSYEQYFGPGTRLTVT.

Written as DNA, the CDR3 is TGTGCCAGCAGCTCACCGACTGCGACGGGAGTCCGGAATGAGCAGTTCTTC. Its translation is CASSSPTATGVRNEQFF. V usage is TRBV7-9 and J usage is TRBJ2-1; a possible D gene is TRBD2 (6 bases). This CDR3 comprises 17 residues. Germline CDR1 reads SEHNR; CDR2 reads FQNEAQ (reference sequence). Trimming pared 4 bases from V and 7 bases from J, leaving 23 bases between.

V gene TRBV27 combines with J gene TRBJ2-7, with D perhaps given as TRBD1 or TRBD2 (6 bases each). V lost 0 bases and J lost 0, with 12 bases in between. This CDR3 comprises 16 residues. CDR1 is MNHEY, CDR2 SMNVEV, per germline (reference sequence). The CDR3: CASSLSWGASSYEQYF. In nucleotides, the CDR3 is TGTGCCAGCAGTTTATCTTGGGGGGCTAGCTCCTACGAGCAGTACTTC.

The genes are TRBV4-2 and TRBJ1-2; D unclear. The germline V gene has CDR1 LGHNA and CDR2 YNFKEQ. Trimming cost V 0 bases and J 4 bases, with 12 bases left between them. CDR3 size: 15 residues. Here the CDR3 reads CASSQEVRVGYGYTF. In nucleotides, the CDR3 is TGTGCCAGCAGCCAAGAGGTTCGGGTCGGCTATGGCTACACCTTC.

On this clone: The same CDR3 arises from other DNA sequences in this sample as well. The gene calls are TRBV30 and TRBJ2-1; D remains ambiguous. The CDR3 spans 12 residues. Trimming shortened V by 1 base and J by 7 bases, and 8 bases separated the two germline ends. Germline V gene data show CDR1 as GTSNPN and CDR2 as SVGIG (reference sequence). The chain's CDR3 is CAWSGVGNEQFF. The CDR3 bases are TGTGCCTGGAGTGGTGTTGGTAATGAGCAGTTCTTC.

CDR3 loop: CAISRTSAQTSNEQFF. In DNA form, the CDR3 reads TGTGCCATCAGCAGGACTAGCGCGCAGACTTCCAATGAGCAGTTCTTC. This chain uses TRBV10-3 with TRBJ2-1; 9 bases line up with TRBD2. Germline V CDR1 and CDR2: ENHRY, SYGVKD. This CDR3 comprises 16 residues. V shed 6 bases, J shed 6 bases, and the junction held 12 bases outside the gene matches.

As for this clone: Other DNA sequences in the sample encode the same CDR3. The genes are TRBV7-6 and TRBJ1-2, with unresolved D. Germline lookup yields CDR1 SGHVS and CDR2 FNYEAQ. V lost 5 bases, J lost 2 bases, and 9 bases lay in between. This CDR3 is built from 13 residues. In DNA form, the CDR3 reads TGTGCCAGCAGCCCAGACCGAAACTATGGCTACACCTTC. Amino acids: CASSPDRNYGYTF.

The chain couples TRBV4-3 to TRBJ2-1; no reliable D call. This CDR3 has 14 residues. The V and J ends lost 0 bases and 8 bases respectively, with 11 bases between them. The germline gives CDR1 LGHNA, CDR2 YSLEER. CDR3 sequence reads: CASSQDKAVDEQFF. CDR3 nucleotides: TGCGCCAGCAGCCAAGACAAGGCCGTTGATGAGCAGTTCTTC.

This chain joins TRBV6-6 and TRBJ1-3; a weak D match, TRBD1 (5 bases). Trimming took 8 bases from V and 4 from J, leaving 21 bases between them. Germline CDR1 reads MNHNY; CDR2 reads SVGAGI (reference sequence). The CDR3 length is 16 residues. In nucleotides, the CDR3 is TGTGCCAGCTCGGGAGGGGACCTCCATCGGGGAAACACCATATATTTT. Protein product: CASSGGDLHRGNTIYF.

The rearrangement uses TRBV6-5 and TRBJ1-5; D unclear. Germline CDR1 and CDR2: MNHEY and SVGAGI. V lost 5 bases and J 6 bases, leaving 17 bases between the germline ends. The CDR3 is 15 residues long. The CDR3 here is CASSPSGVRGQPQHF. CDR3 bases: TGTGCCAGCAGTCCCTCTGGGGTGCGAGGTCAGCCCCAGCATTTT.

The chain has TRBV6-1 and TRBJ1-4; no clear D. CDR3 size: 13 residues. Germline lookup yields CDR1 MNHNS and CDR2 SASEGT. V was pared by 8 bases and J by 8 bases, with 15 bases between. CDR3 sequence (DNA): TGTGCCAGCCGTGCCCCTGGAGAGGAAAAACTGTTTTTT. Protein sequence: CASRAPGEEKLFF.

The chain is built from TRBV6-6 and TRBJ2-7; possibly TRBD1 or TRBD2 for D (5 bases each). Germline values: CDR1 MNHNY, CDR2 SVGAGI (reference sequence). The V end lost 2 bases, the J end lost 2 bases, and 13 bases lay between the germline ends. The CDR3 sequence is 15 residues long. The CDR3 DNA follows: TGTGCCAGCAGTTACGGGCAGGGAGTGCCCTACGAGCAGTACTTC. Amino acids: CASSYGQGVPYEQYF.

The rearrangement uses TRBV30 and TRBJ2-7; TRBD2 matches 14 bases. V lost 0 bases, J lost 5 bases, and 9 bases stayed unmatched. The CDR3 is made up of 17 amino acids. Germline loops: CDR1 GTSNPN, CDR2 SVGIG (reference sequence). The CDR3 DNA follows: TGTGCCTGGAGTGTTACAAGGACTAGCGGGAGGCTCGACGAGCAGTACTTC. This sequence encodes CAWSVTRTSGRLDEQYF.

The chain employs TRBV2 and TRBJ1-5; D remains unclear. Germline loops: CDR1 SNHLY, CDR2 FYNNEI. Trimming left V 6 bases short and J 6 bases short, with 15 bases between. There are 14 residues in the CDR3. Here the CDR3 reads CASSPGREGQPQHF. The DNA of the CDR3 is TGTGCCAGCAGCCCTGGGAGGGAAGGTCAGCCCCAGCATTTT. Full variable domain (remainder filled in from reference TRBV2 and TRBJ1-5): EPEVTQTPSHQVTQMGQEVILRCVPISNHLYFYWYRQILGQKVEFLVSFYNNEISEKSEIFDDQFSVERPDGSNFTLKIRSTKLEDSAMYFCASSPGREGQPQHFGDGTRLSIL.

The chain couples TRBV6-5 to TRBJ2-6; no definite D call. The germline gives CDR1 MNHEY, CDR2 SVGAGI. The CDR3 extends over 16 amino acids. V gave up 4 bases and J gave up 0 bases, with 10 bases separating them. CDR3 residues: CASSFHKSSGANVLTF. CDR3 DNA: TGTGCCAGCAGTTTCCATAAAAGCTCTGGGGCCAACGTCCTGACTTTC.

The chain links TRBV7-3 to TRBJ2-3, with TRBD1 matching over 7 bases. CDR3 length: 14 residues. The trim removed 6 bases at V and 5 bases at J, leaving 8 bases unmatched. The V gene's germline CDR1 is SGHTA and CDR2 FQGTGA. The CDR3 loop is CASSLNRGGDTQYF. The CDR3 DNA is TGTGCCAGCAGTCTAAACAGGGGCGGAGATACGCAGTATTTT.

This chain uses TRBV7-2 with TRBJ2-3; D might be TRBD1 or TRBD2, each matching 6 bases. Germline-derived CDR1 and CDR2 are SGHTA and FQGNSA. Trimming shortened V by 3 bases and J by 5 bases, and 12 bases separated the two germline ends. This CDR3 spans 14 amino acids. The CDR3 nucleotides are TGTGCCAGCAGCTTTAGGGGGACTTTAGATACGCAGTATTTT. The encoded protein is CASSFRGTLDTQYF.

DNA for the CDR3: TGTGCCACCAGCAGAGATCTGGCAGGGAACACTGAAGCTTTCTTT. The encoded protein is CATSRDLAGNTEAFF. The J gene is TRBJ1-1, the V gene TRBV15; no clear D gene. The V gene's germline CDR1 is LNHNV and CDR2 YYDKDF (reference sequence). Trimming removed 0 bases at V and 1 base at J, with 9 bases between. This CDR3 spans 15 amino acids. Complete variable domain (other parts from reference TRBV15 and TRBJ1-1): DAMVIQNPRYQVTQFGKPVTLSCSQTLNHNVMYWYQQKSSQAPKLLFHYYDKDFNNEADTPDNFQSRRPNTSFCFLDIRSPGLGDTAMYLCATSRDLAGNTEAFFGQGTRLTVV.

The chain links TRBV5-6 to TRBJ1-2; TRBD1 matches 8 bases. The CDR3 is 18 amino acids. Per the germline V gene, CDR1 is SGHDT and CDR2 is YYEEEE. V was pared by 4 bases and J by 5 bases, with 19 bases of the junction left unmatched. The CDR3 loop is CASSTQGQGLAGYYGYTF. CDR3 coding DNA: TGTGCCAGCAGCACTCAAGGACAGGGCCTGGCGGGGTATTATGGCTACACCTTC.